These 18 T cell receptor beta chains came from one sample sequenced in a study of radiation and T cells in renal cell carcinoma. Here immunoSEQ multiplex PCR was the method, and the copy in TCRdb shows in-frame clones only, minus some. Counted here are 100,000 to 150,000 clones, more than 75% occurring once; the ten biggest clones make up 5% to 6%. Time point specified: blood 2 weeks post-SBRT. As to treatment: 15 Gy SBRT to primary tumor, nephrectomy 4 weeks later. The sequences come from blood, collected from a patient whose treatment included radiotherapy and nephrectomy. Receptor source: a woman in her seventies with renal cell carcinoma.

The gene calls are TRBV27 and TRBJ2-1, with TRBD2 identical over 12 bases. CDR1 MNHEY and CDR2 SMNVEV come from the germline V gene (reference sequence). This CDR3 is built from 17 residues. With V trimmed by 5 bases and J by 2 bases, 7 bases remained unmatched. The CDR3 sequence: CASSQTSGGPPYNEQFF. In DNA form, the CDR3 reads TGTGCCAGCAGTCAGACTAGCGGGGGCCCCCCCTACAATGAGCAGTTCTTC.

The gene calls are TRBV28 and TRBJ2-7, with 11 bases matching TRBD1. CDR3 size: 15 residues. Germline V gene sequence: CDR1 MDHEN, CDR2 SYDVKM. After removal of 5 bases from V and 7 bases from J, the junction contained 10 bases not matched to a gene. The CDR3 coding sequence is TGTGCCAGCAGTGCCGCCGGGACAGGGGGGAGGGAGCAGTACTTC. Translating it yields CASSAAGTGGREQYF.

The chain joins TRBV19 to TRBJ1-1; D ambiguous. From germline, CDR1 is LNHDA and CDR2 SQIVND (reference sequence). V lost 6 bases to trimming and J lost 3 bases, with 8 bases between them. This CDR3 has 12 amino acids. The CDR3 reads CASSERYTEAFF. In DNA, the CDR3 is TGTGCCAGTAGCGAAAGGTACACTGAAGCTTTCTTT.

This clone has just one count. The V call is TRBV10-3, the J call TRBJ1-1; 9 bases are shared with TRBD1. After removal of 8 bases from V and 1 base from J, the junction contained 11 bases not matched to a gene. The germline CDR1 and CDR2 sequences are ENHRY and SYGVKD. The CDR3 consists of 16 residues. CDR3: CAISPGQGLKNTEAFF. The CDR3 DNA reads as TGTGCCATCTCACCGGGACAGGGCTTGAAGAACACTGAAGCTTTCTTT.

The V gene is TRBV6-6, the J gene TRBJ1-5; D gene uncertain. Trimming shortened V by 7 bases and J by 7 bases, and 17 bases separated the two germline ends. The CDR3 sequence is 14 residues long. Germline values: CDR1 MNHNY, CDR2 SVGAGI (reference sequence). CDR3 sequence reads: CASTPSGTAQPQHF. The CDR3 DNA sequence: TGTGCCAGCACCCCTAGTGGCACAGCACAGCCCCAGCATTTT.

V is TRBV7-9 and J is TRBJ2-3, with 12 bases fitting TRBD2. The CDR3 length is 18 residues. Germline values: CDR1 SEHNR, CDR2 FQNEAQ (reference sequence). V was clipped by 5 bases and J by 1 base; unmatched bases: 10. The CDR3 region is CASSPRTSGVRGTDTQYF. CDR3 in DNA: TGTGCCAGCAGCCCTCGGACTAGCGGGGTTAGAGGCACAGATACGCAGTATTTT.

The genes are TRBV5-8 and TRBJ1-4; maybe TRBD1 (5 bases). The germline V gene encodes CDR1 SGHTS and CDR2 YDEGEE. V dropped 4 bases and J dropped 8 bases, with 21 bases sitting between them. This CDR3 contains 16 residues. Here the CDR3 DNA reads TGTGCCAGCAGCCTCGGGAGGCGAGGGGACGACGAAAAACTGTTTTTT. Protein product: CASSLGRRGDDEKLFF.

V is TRBV6-1 and J is TRBJ2-3; 8 bases agree with TRBD1. The trim removed 3 bases at V and 3 bases at J, leaving 8 bases unmatched. The CDR3 covers 16 residues. The germline gives CDR1 MNHNS, CDR2 SASEGT. The DNA for the CDR3 is TGTGCCAGCAGTGACCCCGCAGGGGGCGTAACAGATACGCAGTATTTT. Protein product: CASSDPAGGVTDTQYF.

This clone was found a few times. This chain connects TRBV5-4 to TRBJ1-3; D unresolved. CDR1 and CDR2 (germline): SGHNT, YYREEE (reference sequence). This CDR3 region has 14 residues. The germline V and J ends were trimmed by 1 base and 0 bases, with 5 bases remaining between them. The CDR3: CASSLQVSGNTIYF. The CDR3 DNA follows: TGTGCCAGCAGCTTGCAGGTCTCTGGAAACACCATATATTTT.

The V and J genes are TRBV30 and TRBJ2-2; 10 bases are a match to TRBD1. Germline V gives CDR1 GTSNPN, CDR2 SVGIG (reference sequence). V shed 3 bases, J shed 4 bases, and the junction held 8 bases outside the gene matches. The CDR3 totals 16 residues. Here the CDR3 DNA reads TGTGCCTGGAGAGTAGGAGGGACAGGGGTCACCGGGGAGCTGTTTTTT. Residues: CAWRVGGTGVTGELFF.

This chain uses TRBV15 with TRBJ1-5; D is perhaps TRBD1 (6 bases). The CDR3 is made up of 17 amino acids. CDR1 and CDR2 (germline): LNHNV, YYDKDF (reference sequence). V dropped 4 bases and J dropped 0 bases, with 16 bases sitting between them. CDR3 nucleotides: TGTGCCACCAGCAAAGGGTGGGGGCAACCTAGCAATCAGCCCCAGCATTTT. It yields the protein CATSKGWGQPSNQPQHF.

This clone appeared a single time. The rearrangement uses TRBV18 and TRBJ1-2, with a possible D match to TRBD1 (5 bases). There are 13 residues in the CDR3. V was shortened by 3 bases and J by 3 bases, with 8 bases between the two germline ends. Per germline, CDR1 KGHSH and CDR2 LQKENI. Here the CDR3 DNA reads TGTGCCAGCTCACCTGGGGCGGACTATGGCTACACCTTC. Residues: CASSPGADYGYTF.

This chain connects TRBV5-1 to TRBJ2-2, with TRBD1 matching over 7 bases. CDR3 length equals 16 residues. CDR1 is SGHRS, CDR2 YFSETQ, per germline. Germline trimming cut 3 bases from V and 4 bases from J; bases unmatched to any gene: 9. The CDR3 coding sequence is TGCGCCAGCAGCTCGGACAGGATGGGAAGCACCGGGGAGCTGTTTTTT. Amino acid sequence: CASSSDRMGSTGELFF.

The gene calls are TRBV7-9 and TRBJ2-2; D unresolved. The CDR3 contains 12 residues. Germline V gives CDR1 SEHNR, CDR2 FQNEAQ (reference sequence). The V end lost 3 bases, the J end lost 5 bases, and 4 bases lay between the germline ends. CDR3: CASSLETGELFF. The CDR3 coding sequence is TGTGCCAGCAGCTTGGAAACCGGGGAGCTGTTTTTT.

The chain links TRBV7-2 to TRBJ2-7; possibly TRBD2 for D (6 bases). Germline CDR1 is SGHTA and CDR2 is FQGNSA. Trimming stripped 2 bases from V and 0 bases from J, with 14 bases between. There are 16 residues in the CDR3. The CDR3 is CASSLYGLGGSYEQYF. The CDR3 DNA sequence: TGTGCCAGCAGCTTATATGGCCTCGGGGGCTCCTACGAGCAGTACTTC. The full variable domain, with the rest looked up from reference TRBV7-2 and TRBJ2-7, is GAGVSQSPSNKVTEKGKDVELRCDPISGHTALYWYRQSLGQGLEFLIYFQGNSAPDKSGLPSDRFSAERTGGSVSTLTIQRTQQEDSAVYLCASSLYGLGGSYEQYFGPGTRLTVT.

The CDR3 bases are TGTGCCAGCAGCTTAGATGAGCTAGCGGGGATAGATACGCAGTATTTT. Its protein product is CASSLDELAGIDTQYF. The chain employs TRBV11-3 and TRBJ2-3, with 9 positions matching TRBD2. Germline V gene sequence: CDR1 SGHNT, CDR2 YENEEA. V shed 0 bases, J shed 5 bases, and the junction held 6 bases outside the gene matches. The CDR3 is 16 residues long.

The J gene is TRBJ1-5, the V gene TRBV28; a weak D match, TRBD1 (5 bases). Per germline, CDR1 MDHEN and CDR2 SYDVKM. V lost 4 bases to trimming and J lost 0 bases, with 10 bases between them. The CDR3 totals 15 residues. Written as DNA, the CDR3 is TGTGCCAGCAGTTCTCGGGGGGTTAGCAATCAGCCCCAGCATTTT. Encoded protein: CASSSRGVSNQPQHF.

This clone has a single count. The chain couples TRBV13 to TRBJ1-3; the D gene is possibly TRBD1 (5 bases). Per the germline V gene, CDR1 is PRHDT and CDR2 is FYEKMQ (reference sequence). Trimming shortened V by 7 bases and J by 3 bases, and 19 bases separated the two germline ends. The CDR3 runs to 16 residues. DNA of the CDR3: TGTGCCAGCACCCTAACTTTTGGGGGGGATGGAAACACCATATATTTT. It codes for CASTLTFGGDGNTIYF. The entire variable domain, with the rest obtained from reference TRBV13 and TRBJ1-3, is as follows: AAGVIQSPRHLIKEKRETATLKCYPIPRHDTVYWYQQGPGQDPQFLISFYEKMQSDKGSIPDRFSAQQFSDYHSELNMSSLELGDSALYFCASTLTFGGDGNTIYFGEGSWLTVV.